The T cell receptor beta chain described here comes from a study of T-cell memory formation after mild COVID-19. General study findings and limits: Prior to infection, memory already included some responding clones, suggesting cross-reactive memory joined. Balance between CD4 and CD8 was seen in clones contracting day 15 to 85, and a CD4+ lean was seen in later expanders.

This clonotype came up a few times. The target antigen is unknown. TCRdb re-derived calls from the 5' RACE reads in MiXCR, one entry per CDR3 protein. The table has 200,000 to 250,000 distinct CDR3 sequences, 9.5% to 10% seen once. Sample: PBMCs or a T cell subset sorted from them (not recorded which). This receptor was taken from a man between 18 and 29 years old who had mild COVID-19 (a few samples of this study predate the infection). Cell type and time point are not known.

The CDR3 loop reads CASSRGSGQETQYF. The CDR3 DNA is TGTGCCAGCAGTCGAGGGTCGGGACAAGAGACCCAGTACTTC. J is TRBJ2-5 and V is TRBV7-3, with D tentatively TRBD2 (5 bases). Germline V gene sequence: CDR1 SGHTA, CDR2 FQGTGA. The CDR3 has 14 residues. V was pared by 6 bases and J by 2 bases, with 13 bases between.